This record concerns one T cell receptor (beta chain) sequence. This table comes from immunoSEQ multiplex PCR, and its TCRdb copy is limited to in-frame clones, with some not included. The repertoire consists of roughly 66,000 clones, with roughly nine tenths occurring once and the leading ten covering about 7.3%. CDR1 is SGHDT and CDR2 is YYEEEE in the germline V gene. The CDR3 is made up of 14 amino acids. Trimming took off 0 bases at V and 5 bases at J, with 11 bases between the two ends. The data belong to a study of blood T cell repertoires in COVID-19. The V and J genes are TRBV5-6 and TRBJ2-5; D possibly corresponds to TRBD2 (5 bases). The receptor was derived from a human donor in a cohort sampled during active COVID-19. Material for sequencing was peripheral blood. The DNA for the CDR3 is TGTGCCAGCAGCTTGGCCGGTCCGGGGGAGACCCAGTACTTC. Its translation is CASSLAGPGETQYF.